This T cell receptor beta chain was retrieved from a study of radiotherapy plus CTLA-4 blockade in lung cancer. As for the study in general: Overall, roughly 17% of patients showed an objective response, while 31% attained disease control.

Method: immunoSEQ multiplex PCR; TCRdb's copy keeps in-frame clones and lacks some. The sample lists almost 55,000 clones, roughly 80% occurring once. Treatment of patients with chemo-refractory metastatic non-small-cell lung cancer consisted of focal radiation plus CTLA-4 blockade with ipilimumab. This clone was counted a few times. The antigen is undetermined. Study conclusions and caveats: Dynamics of early blood T cell clones, together with interferon-beta, were reportedly the best predictors of response. Expansion of tumor-derived TCR clones was observed in blood after radiotherapy plus ipilimumab.

This specimen was peripheral blood, taken from a patient treated with radiotherapy plus ipilimumab. The TCR originated in a human donor with non-small cell lung cancer who had a partial response to radiotherapy plus ipilimumab.

CDR3 nucleotide sequence: TGTGCCAGCACTATACTAGCGGGGGGGCCTGGGGCCAACGTCCTGACTTTC. This translates into CASTILAGGPGANVLTF. This chain links TRBV2 with TRBJ2-6, with 13 bases fitting TRBD2. The CDR3 is made up of 17 amino acids. Germline CDR1 reads SNHLY; CDR2 reads FYNNEI. With V trimmed by 7 bases and J by 2 bases, 5 bases remained unmatched.